This T cell receptor beta chain was identified during a study of long-term antiretroviral therapy in people with HIV. The overall study: There is a gap of about a decade between the earliest samples and the later 2015 immediate-ART recommendation.

Points on this clone: The antigen remains undetermined.

The libraries were made with immunoSEQ v3.0 at survey level. A target of about 35,000-50,000 T-cell genomes per sample was set for sequencing. This table comes from immunoSEQ multiplex PCR, and its TCRdb copy is limited to in-frame clones, with some not included. The sample lists approximately 20,000 clones; 85% to 90% were seen once. Study observations and caveats: Blood specimens, gathered between about 2003 and 2017, were possibly obtained under older ART regimens. Those clones which expanded before ART made up the dominant part of the repertoire at all time points.

CDR3 length: 13 residues. V was clipped by 1 base and J by 6 bases, with 9 bases between them. Germline lookup yields CDR1 SGHTA and CDR2 FQGNSA. The chain combines TRBV7-2 with TRBJ1-2; D gene uncertain. The receptor was derived from a man aged 45 to 65 with HIV. Sequencing was performed on unsorted PBMCs, taken 4.2 years after starting antiretroviral therapy. CDR3 DNA: TGTGCCAGCAGCTTAGGGGCGCCGGATGGCTACACCTTC. It yields the protein CASSLGAPDGYTF.